This T cell receptor (beta chain) is from a study of blood T cell repertoires in COVID-19. Study information: Whether acute or convalescent, the COVID-19 samples came from the United States, Italy and Spain. From T cells, B-cell-depleted T cells, or PBMCs came the material, which was cDNA or gDNA.

In the authors' workflow: Reference gene primer amplification yielded estimated nucleated cell counts. Profiled with immunoSEQ multiplex PCR; TCRdb holds only in-frame clones, not every one. The DNA was the basis for D and trimming; V, J and clone size are from that table. The data contain 130,000 to 150,000 clones, roughly 89% of them singletons. The sequence was obtained from a woman aged 50 to 60 with active or convalescent COVID-19. The specimen was peripheral blood.

The CDR3 loop reads CASSPAGDQPQHF. For the CDR3, the DNA is TGTGCCAGCAGCCCCGCCGGGGATCAGCCCCAGCATTTT. V gene TRBV5-5 combines with J gene TRBJ1-5; D gene ambiguous. Trimming left V 4 bases short and J 5 bases short, with 10 bases between. Looked up from germline, CDR1 is SGHKS and CDR2 is YYEKEE (reference sequence). This CDR3 is built from 13 residues.